This T cell receptor (beta chain) was documented in a study of metastatic and nonmetastatic thyroid tumors. Thyroid surgery had not been preceded by any treatment in any patient. V lost 1 base and J lost 5; bases outside the gene matches: 10. The CDR3 totals 17 residues. Germline V gives CDR1 SGDLS, CDR2 YYNGEE. TCRdb recomputed clones from the PCR reads via MiXCR. The repertoire includes under 95,000 clones, roughly 13% of them detected once, and about 11% sits in the top ten. The sample holds many counts of this clone. The sample consisted of blood. The chain joins TRBV9 to TRBJ2-2; TRBD2 matches 8 bases. The TCR originated in a female donor with papillary thyroid cancer or a benign thyroid nodule (not recorded which). Some clones in this sample may be carry-over from other donors' samples. The CDR3 sequence is CASSVSPGGPRTGELFF. CDR3 bases: TGTGCCAGCAGCGTATCTCCGGGGGGGCCGCGAACCGGGGAGCTGTTTTTT.